This T cell receptor beta chain comes out of a study of T cells in Graves' hyperthyroidism and ophthalmopathy (dated by TCRdb to the late 2010s). Context from the whole study: Peripheral blood samples were taken at initial diagnosis, before any treatment was given. TCR V-J signatures able to tell the groups apart were searched for in a discovery cohort of around 95 patients, of whom approximately 40 had Graves' ophthalmopathy and around 58 had stable Graves' hyperthyroidism. Prospective prediction of ophthalmopathy was tested in an independent validation cohort consisting of some 19 hyperthyroidism patients and approximately 16 patients who later progressed to ophthalmopathy. The 75 to 100 discovery patients were randomly split 7:3 into training and test sets. In six Graves' hyperthyroidism patients, the study also compared T-cell repertoires from thyroid tissue with T-cell repertoires from blood. After blood sampling, hyperthyroidism patients were treated with methimazole at a starting dose of 30 mg daily, and ophthalmopathy patients were treated with high-dose intravenous methylprednisolone. The paper describes TCR Vbeta CDR3 sequencing of 135 peripheral blood samples, made up of about 40 ophthalmopathy patients, approximately 73 hyperthyroidism patients and 17 progressor patients. The investigation overall reported the following: In validation, the model predicted progression to ophthalmopathy a median of 6.5 months before onset, with roughly 70% sensitivity and almost 75% specificity. In cross-validation, a model built on a 13 V-J signature told ophthalmopathy apart from stable hyperthyroidism with roughly 87% sensitivity and about 81% specificity, and in testing the same model reached 80%/75%. Blood samples also contained most of the expanded thyroid clonotypes (frequency above 0.001), which suggests that blood repertoires may reflect thyroid immune responses. Sample size was not statistically predetermined, and investigators were not blinded to group allocation.

V has 6 bases trimmed and J has 3 bases trimmed; junction bases matching no gene number 5. CDR1 and CDR2 were assigned from the germline V gene as MNHNS and SASEGT. Taken from cysteine to phenylalanine, the CDR3 has 14 residues. CDR3 DNA only is kept here, 42 bases in frame from base 1. This clonotype has at least ten counts. What antigen it recognizes has not been identified. Base qualities are not provided; no much larger clone lies one nucleotide away. Hyperthyroidism patients were newly diagnosed, had a disease duration of under 2 months, and were aged 18 to 65 years. Exclusion was applied to patients with uncontrolled infections, other autoimmune diseases, pregnancy or lactation. Clinical symptoms, serum thyroxine and TRAb, thyroid ultrasound, and orbital computed tomography formed the basis for the diagnoses. Blood from progressor patients was drawn when they were first diagnosed with hyperthyroidism, before any ophthalmopathy symptoms appeared. Ficoll-Paque density gradient centrifugation was used to isolate PBMCs from 9.5 to 10 ml of fresh peripheral blood. Progressor patients were defined as those initially diagnosed with Graves' hyperthyroidism in whom ophthalmopathy developed during follow-up. Trizol reagent was used to extract total RNA, and RNA quality was then checked on an Agilent 2100 Bioanalyzer.

The TCR beta CDR3 regions were amplified from the RNA transcripts. The TCR CDR3 was subjected to a first round of RT-PCR using the HTBI primer set and the Qiagen OneStep RT-PCR kit. Libraries were constructed in a second round of multiplex PCR, after which size selection and purification were performed. Libraries were sequenced paired-end with 100 bp reads on an Illumina HiSeq2000. On the authors' methods: SOAPnuke was used to process the raw data, with reads discarded if the reads contained adapters or uncalled bases, had a mean Phred below 15, or lacked an exact constant-primer or identifier match. COPE v1.2.5 was used to merge high-quality paired reads, and clonotypes were defined as unique nucleotide sequences. Clonotypes were aligned to IMGT TRBV, TRBD and TRBJ reference segments using MiTCR v1.1. The analysis included only V-J combinations with a frequency above 0.0001, which together covered around 99% of the repertoires. A TCS score was defined as the ratio of F50 (clonal expansion) to E x V (chaos), with BLOSUM62-based TCRdist applied between CDR3 peptides within each V-J. Welch's t-statistics and random forest reduced roughly 530 V-J features to 10 to 15, which were used in a naive Bayes classifier (R e1071). In-frame beta chains were kept once TCRdb had trimmed the public reads at Q25 with fastp and called clones with MiXCR. Every distinct CDR3 protein forms one entry, paired with its most common genes and DNA. TCRdb's processing, not the authors' own work, is the source of the V and J calls. Counted in this sample were some 270,000 distinct CDR3 sequences; more than 10% of them appeared once. Roughly 8.5% of the sample comes from the top ten.

This TCR came from a woman in her twenties or thirties with Graves' hyperthyroidism that later progressed to Graves' ophthalmopathy. This receptor chain uses TRBV6-1 and TRBJ1-5, with 7 bases aligning to TRBD1. Input material: blood. Read as DNA, the sequence is TGTGCCAGCAGCACAGGGGTGAACAATCAGCCCCAGCATTTT. The translation is CASSTGVNNQPQHF.